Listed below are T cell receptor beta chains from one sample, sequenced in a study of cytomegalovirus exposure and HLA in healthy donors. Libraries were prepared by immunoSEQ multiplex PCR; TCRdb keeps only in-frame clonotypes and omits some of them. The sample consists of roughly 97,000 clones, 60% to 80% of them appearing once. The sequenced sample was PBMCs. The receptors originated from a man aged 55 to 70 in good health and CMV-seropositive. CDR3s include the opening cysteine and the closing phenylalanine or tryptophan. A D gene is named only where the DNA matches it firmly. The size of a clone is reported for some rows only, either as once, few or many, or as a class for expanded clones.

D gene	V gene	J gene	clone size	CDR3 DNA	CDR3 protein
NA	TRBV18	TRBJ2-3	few	TGTGCCAGCCCTCTAGGACAAATAGATACGCAGTATTTT	CASPLGQIDTQYF
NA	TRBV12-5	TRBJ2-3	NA	TGTGCTAGTGGTCTCGGGGGAGACCCAGATACGCAGTATTTT	CASGLGGDPDTQYF
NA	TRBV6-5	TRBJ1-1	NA	TGTGCCAGCCTTAGGGGGATTGGCGCTGAAGCTTTCTTT	CASLRGIGAEAFF
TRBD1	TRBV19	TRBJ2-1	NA	TGTGCCAGTAGTAGGGGACAGAGCTCCTACAATGAGCAGTTCTTC	CASSRGQSSYNEQFF
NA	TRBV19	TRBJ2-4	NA	TGTGCCAGTAGTATTGAGGTGTTTACCATTCAGTACTTC	CASSIEVFTIQYF
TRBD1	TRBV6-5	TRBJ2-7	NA	TGTGCCAGCAGTTACCCGGACAGGCCCTACGAGCAGTACTTC	CASSYPDRPYEQYF
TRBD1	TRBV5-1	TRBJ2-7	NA	TGCGCCAGCAGCTCTGGACAGGGGTCCTACGAGCAGTACTTC	CASSSGQGSYEQYF
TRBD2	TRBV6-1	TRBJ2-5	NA	TGTGCCAGCAGTGGACAAACTAGCGGTCAAGAGACCCAGTACTTC	CASSGQTSGQETQYF
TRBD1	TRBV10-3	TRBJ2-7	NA	TGTGCCATCAGTGAGGGACAGGGAAGCTACGAGCAGTACTTC	CAISEGQGSYEQYF
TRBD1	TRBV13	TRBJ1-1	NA	TGTGCCAGTGCCGGGACAGTAGCTGAAGCTTTCTTT	CASAGTVAEAFF
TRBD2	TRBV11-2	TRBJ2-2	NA	TGTGCCAGCAGCTTAGTCCTAGCGGGGGGGCCACGGACCGGGGAGCTGTTTTTT	CASSLVLAGGPRTGELFF
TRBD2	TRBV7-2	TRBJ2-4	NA	TGTGCCAGCAGCTTAGGGGGCGGGGGGGCGGAGGAAAACATTCAGTACTTC	CASSLGGGGAEENIQYF
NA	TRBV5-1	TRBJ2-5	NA	TGCGCCAGCAGCCCGAGGACAGCCCAAGAGACCCAGTACTTC	CASSPRTAQETQYF
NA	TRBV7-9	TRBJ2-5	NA	TGTGCCAGCAGTTCCGACTTCGGATTCCAAGAGACCCAGTACTTC	CASSSDFGFQETQYF
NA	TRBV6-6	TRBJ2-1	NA	TGTGCCAGCAGTCGGTACGGGAATGTGAGGGAGCAGTTCTTC	CASSRYGNVREQFF
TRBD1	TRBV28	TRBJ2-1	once	TGTGCCAGCAGGCCTACTGGGACAGGACTATACAATGAGCAGTTCTTC	CASRPTGTGLYNEQFF
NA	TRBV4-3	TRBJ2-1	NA	TGCGCCAGCAGCCCAGGGCCGACCTACAATGAGCAGTTCTTC	CASSPGPTYNEQFF
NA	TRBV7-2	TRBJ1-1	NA	TGTGCCAGCAGCTTAGAGGGGGGGTACACTGAAGCTTTCTTT	CASSLEGGYTEAFF
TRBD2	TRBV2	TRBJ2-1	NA	TGTGCCAGCAGCCCGCGGGGGGAGCAGTTCTTC	CASSPRGEQFF
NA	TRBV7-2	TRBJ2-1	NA	TGTGCCAGCAGCTTAGCGGGGGGGCCTAATGATGAGCAGTTCTTC	CASSLAGGPNDEQFF
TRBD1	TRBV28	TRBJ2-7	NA	TGTGCCATAAAACCGGGACAGCTATACGAGCAGTACTTC	CAIKPGQLYEQYF
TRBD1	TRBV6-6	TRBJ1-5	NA	TGTGCCAGCAGTCGGCCAGGGGGCGGTCAGCCCCAGCATTTT	CASSRPGGGQPQHF
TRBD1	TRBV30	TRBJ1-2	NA	TGTGCCTGGAGAGAAGCCGGGACAGGGACCTATGGCTACACCTTC	CAWREAGTGTYGYTF
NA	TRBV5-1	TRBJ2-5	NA	TGCGCCAGCAGCTTTGCCAGGAACTACCAAGAGACCCAGTACTTC	CASSFARNYQETQYF
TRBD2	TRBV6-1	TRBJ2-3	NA	TGTGCCAGCAGCGTTACTAGCGGAAGCACAGATACGCAGTATTTT	CASSVTSGSTDTQYF
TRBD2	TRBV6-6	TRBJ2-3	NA	TGTGCCAGCAGGGTCTCCGCGGGGGGCACAGATACGCAGTATTTT	CASRVSAGGTDTQYF
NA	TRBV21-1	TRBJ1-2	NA	TGTGCCAGCAGCCTAAGGACAGGGAAAGCGGCTAACTATGGCTACACCTTC	CASSLRTGKAANYGYTF
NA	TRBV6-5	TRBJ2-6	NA	TGTGCCAGCAGTTCACAGGCGAGCTCTGGGGCCAACGTCCTGACTTTC	CASSSQASSGANVLTF